Listed below are T cell receptor beta chains from one sample, sequenced in a study of blood T cell repertoires in COVID-19. Using immunoSEQ multiplex PCR, the repertoire was profiled, and TCRdb retains in-frame clones only, with some absent. Of just under 300,000 clones in the sample, 85% to 90% were seen once. The sample was peripheral blood. These receptors came from a man in his sixties or seventies with acute or convalescent COVID-19. Each CDR3 is given with its conserved first and last residue. Each record gives: D gene, J gene, clone size, V gene, CDR3 protein, CDR3 DNA. A D gene is named only where the DNA matches it firmly. Rows give clone size only sometimes, using once, few, many, or a class for an expanded clone.

D gene: .
J gene: TRBJ1-2
clone size: few
V gene: TRBV6-2/TRBV6-3
CDR3 protein: CASSSNVNTGGYTF
CDR3 DNA: TGTGCCAGCAGCTCCAATGTAAATACTGGTGGCTACACCTTC

D gene: TRBD2
J gene: TRBJ2-1
clone size: .
V gene: TRBV7-2
CDR3 protein: CASRRTSGRSHEQFF
CDR3 DNA: TGTGCCAGCAGGAGGACTAGCGGGAGAAGTCATGAGCAGTTCTTC

D gene: TRBD1
J gene: TRBJ1-3
clone size: once
V gene: TRBV9
CDR3 protein: CASSYTTGHSGNTIYF
CDR3 DNA: TGTGCCAGCAGCTACACGACAGGGCACTCTGGAAACACCATATATTTT

D gene: TRBD1
J gene: TRBJ2-3
clone size: .
V gene: TRBV7-2
CDR3 protein: CASSVGTGFTDTQYF
CDR3 DNA: TGTGCCAGCAGCGTCGGGACAGGGTTTACAGATACGCAGTATTTT

D gene: .
J gene: TRBJ1-1
clone size: .
V gene: TRBV28
CDR3 protein: CASRDTNTEAFF
CDR3 DNA: TGTGCCAGCAGAGACACGAACACTGAAGCTTTCTTT

D gene: .
J gene: TRBJ1-4
clone size: .
V gene: TRBV27
CDR3 protein: CASSLSGRNEKLFF
CDR3 DNA: TGTGCCAGCAGTTTATCCGGGAGGAATGAAAAACTGTTTTTT

D gene: .
J gene: TRBJ1-6
clone size: .
V gene: TRBV6-2/TRBV6-3
CDR3 protein: CASSYSIRVRGSPLHF
CDR3 DNA: TGTGCCAGCAGTTACTCGATCCGGGTTAGGGGTTCACCCCTCCACTTT

D gene: TRBD1
J gene: TRBJ1-2
clone size: .
V gene: TRBV7-3
CDR3 protein: CASSQNQGGSYTF
CDR3 DNA: TGTGCCAGCAGCCAAAACCAGGGGGGAAGCTACACCTTC

D gene: .
J gene: TRBJ1-2
clone size: .
V gene: TRBV19
CDR3 protein: CASSIWDTINYGYTF
CDR3 DNA: TGTGCCAGTAGTATCTGGGACACCATCAACTATGGCTACACCTTC

D gene: .
J gene: TRBJ1-6
clone size: .
V gene: TRBV27
CDR3 protein: CASSFKSANSPLHF
CDR3 DNA: TGTGCCAGCAGTTTTAAATCCGCGAATTCACCCCTCCACTTT

D gene: .
J gene: TRBJ2-3
clone size: few
V gene: TRBV4-2
CDR3 protein: CASSQATTRADTQYF
CDR3 DNA: TGTGCCAGCAGCCAAGCAACTACCCGGGCAGATACGCAGTATTTT

D gene: .
J gene: TRBJ2-3
clone size: .
V gene: TRBV10-3
CDR3 protein: CAISERGVDSSITDTQYF
CDR3 DNA: TGTGCCATCAGTGAAAGGGGAGTGGACAGTTCCATCACAGATACGCAGTATTTT

D gene: .
J gene: TRBJ1-1
clone size: .
V gene: TRBV15
CDR3 protein: CATSTTLNTEAFF
CDR3 DNA: TGTGCCACCAGCACCACACTGAACACTGAAGCTTTCTTT

D gene: .
J gene: TRBJ2-1
clone size: .
V gene: TRBV18
CDR3 protein: CASSPPSCYNEQFF
CDR3 DNA: TGTGCCAGCTCACCACCTAGCTGTTACAATGAGCAGTTCTTC

D gene: .
J gene: TRBJ1-2
clone size: .
V gene: TRBV21-1
CDR3 protein: CASSKLPGQRSIANYGYTF
CDR3 DNA: TGTGCCAGCAGCAAACTCCCGGGACAAAGAAGTATAGCTAACTATGGCTACACCTTC

D gene: TRBD1
J gene: TRBJ2-4
clone size: .
V gene: TRBV6-5
CDR3 protein: CASSQGQGNNIQYF
CDR3 DNA: TGTGCCAGCAGTCAGGGACAGGGGAATAACATTCAGTACTTC

D gene: .
J gene: TRBJ2-3
clone size: .
V gene: TRBV18
CDR3 protein: CAAMAPERDTQYF
CDR3 DNA: TGTGCCGCCATGGCCCCCGAACGAGATACGCAGTATTTT

D gene: TRBD1
J gene: TRBJ1-1
clone size: .
V gene: TRBV5-1
CDR3 protein: CASRTGERNTEAFF
CDR3 DNA: TGCGCCAGTAGGACAGGGGAGAGGAACACTGAAGCTTTCTTT

D gene: .
J gene: TRBJ2-3
clone size: .
V gene: TRBV7-2
CDR3 protein: CASSFSSTDTQYF
CDR3 DNA: TGTGCCAGCAGCTTCTCTAGCACAGATACGCAGTATTTT

D gene: .
J gene: TRBJ2-5
clone size: .
V gene: TRBV6-1
CDR3 protein: CASSEGPGQGGETQYF
CDR3 DNA: TGTGCCAGCAGTGAAGGGCCGGGGCAGGGGGGAGAGACCCAGTACTTC

D gene: TRBD2
J gene: TRBJ2-7
clone size: .
V gene: TRBV2
CDR3 protein: CASSVGLAGGGREQYF
CDR3 DNA: TGTGCCAGCAGTGTTGGGCTAGCGGGAGGAGGACGGGAGCAGTACTTC